The entry below describes one T cell receptor beta chain. What it binds is unknown. These data belong to a study of T cells in Graves' hyperthyroidism and ophthalmopathy. Broader study findings: Median prediction lead before ophthalmopathy onset was roughly 6 months with the model.

With 1 base removed from V and 6 bases from J, the gap between germline ends came to 12 bases. Germline values: CDR1 SEHNR, CDR2 FQNEAQ (reference sequence). The CDR3 spans 14 residues. Uncontrolled infection, other autoimmune disease, pregnancy or lactation disqualified patients from enrolment. RNA transcripts provided the source from which TCR beta CDR3 regions were amplified. Initially, a first-round RT-PCR of the TCR CDR3 employed the HTBI primer set. TCRdb re-called the multiplex PCR reads with MiXCR, one entry per CDR3 protein. This sample carries a few hundred thousand distinct CDR3 sequences, about 45% of them seen once, and the ten largest clones take 8.2%.

This TCR came from a young woman with Graves' hyperthyroidism. Specimen: peripheral blood or thyroid tissue (not recorded which). The chain recombines TRBV7-9 with TRBJ1-1; D is uncertain. The CDR3 is CASSLDPYGAEAFF. For the CDR3, the DNA is TGTGCCAGCAGCTTAGATCCTTATGGCGCTGAAGCTTTCTTT.